This TCR beta chain is from a study of T cells in Graves' hyperthyroidism and ophthalmopathy (dated by TCRdb to about 2019). Context from the whole study: Peripheral blood was sampled at the time of initial diagnosis, prior to any treatment. TCR Vbeta CDR3 sequencing of roughly 140 peripheral blood samples (over 40 ophthalmopathy, about 74 hyperthyroidism and some 17 progressor patients) is reported in the paper. In addition, the study compared T-cell repertoires in thyroid tissue and in blood from over 5 Graves' hyperthyroidism patients. The roughly 91 discovery patients were randomly split 7:3 into training and test sets. An independent validation cohort of some 18 hyperthyroidism patients and 17 patients who later progressed to ophthalmopathy tested prospective prediction of ophthalmopathy. After sampling, hyperthyroidism patients received methimazole starting at 30 mg daily, and ophthalmopathy patients received high-dose intravenous methylprednisolone. To identify TCR V-J signatures that set the groups apart, the researchers used a discovery cohort of approximately 98 patients, made up of under 45 with Graves' ophthalmopathy and about 60 with stable Graves' hyperthyroidism. Results and caveats for the whole study, not just this receptor: Most expanded thyroid clonotypes (frequency above 0.001) were also detected in blood, a finding suggesting that blood repertoires may reflect thyroid immune responses. Sample size was not statistically predetermined, and blinding of investigators to group allocation was not performed. During validation, the model predicted progression to ophthalmopathy a median of around 7 months ahead of onset, with around 71% sensitivity and roughly 75% specificity. Ophthalmopathy was separated from stable hyperthyroidism by a 13 V-J signature model, with 87.88% sensitivity and roughly 81% specificity obtained in cross-validation and 80%/75% obtained in testing.

At least ten counts were recorded for this clonotype. This receptor's antigen is unknown. Per-base qualities were not stored, and no clone one base away is much larger. The CDR3 has 13 amino acids, counting the end cysteine and phenylalanine. Of all the DNA, just the CDR3 is kept, 39 bases in frame from base 1. At the junction V is shortened by 3 bases and J by 7 bases, with 7 bases in between. The germline V gene encodes CDR1 MNHNS and CDR2 SASEGT. In the ophthalmopathy patients, disease was moderately to severely active, with a Clinical Activity Score of 3 or more, a NOSPECS grade of 4 or more, and a duration of less than 3 months. Patients with uncontrolled infections, other autoimmune diseases, pregnancy or lactation were excluded. Clinical symptoms, serum thyroxine and TRAb, thyroid ultrasound, and orbital computed tomography formed the basis for the diagnoses. PBMCs were separated from around 9.1 ml of fresh peripheral blood using Ficoll-Paque density gradient centrifugation. Trizol reagent was used to extract total RNA, and RNA quality was then checked on an Agilent 2100 Bioanalyzer.

Amplification of TCR beta CDR3 regions was carried out from RNA transcripts. A first-round RT-PCR of the TCR CDR3 used the HTBI primer set with the Qiagen OneStep RT-PCR kit. Libraries were constructed in a second round of multiplex PCR, after which size selection and purification were performed. The libraries were sequenced on an Illumina HiSeq2000 using paired-end 100 bp reads. On the study's bioinformatics: Raw data were processed with SOAPnuke, discarding reads with adapters, uncalled bases, mean Phred below 15, or no exact constant-primer or identifier match. High-quality paired reads were merged with COPE v1.2.5, and unique nucleotide sequences were defined as clonotypes. Clonotypes were aligned to IMGT TRBV, TRBD and TRBJ reference segments using MiTCR v1.1. Only V-J combinations with frequency above 0.0001, covering approximately 99% of repertoires, were analysed. A TCS score was defined as the ratio between F50 (clonal expansion) and ExV (chaos), using BLOSUM62-based TCRdist between CDR3 peptides within each V-J. Welch's t-statistics and random forest reduced some 510 V-J features to some 14, which were used in a naive Bayes classifier (R e1071). TCRdb passed the public sequencing reads through fastp at Q25 and MiXCR, retaining productive beta sequences. Each record represents a unique CDR3 protein, reported with the most common genes and DNA among its rows. In this record, the V and J calls reflect TCRdb's handling and not the investigators' own analysis. The sample yields 250,000 to 400,000 distinct CDR3 sequences; roughly 13% were counted once. Around 32% of the sample goes to the ten largest clones.

The rearranged segments are TRBV6-1 and TRBJ1-6; the D gene cannot be named for sure. Sequencing input: blood. The source of this sequence is a woman in her thirties or forties with Graves' ophthalmopathy. The DNA reads as follows: TGTGCCAGCAGTGATTTCCGAAATTCACCCCTCCACTTT. This gives the protein CASSDFRNSPLHF.